These 16 T cell receptor beta chains originate from one sample sequenced in a study of tumor-infiltrating lymphocytes in primary liver carcinoma. Germline DNA was extracted alongside blood RNA, which was obtained from unsorted whole blood. cDNA specific to TCR beta was made from 500 ng of total RNA, with a constant-region primer employed for priming. What produced the TCR beta libraries was three nested multiplex PCR rounds using slightly modified ARM-PCR. Forward primers for TRBV1-TRBV30 and a C-beta reverse primer served the first two PCR rounds, at roughly 10 cycles each. MiXCR was run by TCRdb on the multiplex PCR reads, yielding one entry per CDR3 protein. The data hold approximately 310,000 distinct CDR3 sequences, with 60% to 80% observed a single time. Sequenced input: peripheral blood. The receptor source for this set is a man between 40 and 49 years old with primary liver carcinoma and hepatitis B virus infection.

Only a few counts were recorded for this clonotype. In this CDR3 the conserved last residue, phenylalanine or tryptophan, is missing, so a read error is likely. CDR3 in amino acids: CASSISGGNYNEQFL. CDR3 sequence (DNA): TGTGCCAGCAGCATATCAGGGGGAAACTACAATGAGCAGTTCCTC. The V and J genes are TRBV5-4 and TRBJ2-1; TRBD1 aligns across 7 bases. J gave up 3 bases and V 4 bases, and 7 bases lay outside the gene matches. Germline values: CDR1 SGHNT, CDR2 YYREEE (reference sequence). This CDR3 has 15 residues.

In its sample, this clonotype was seen many times. The chain carries TRBV4-1 and TRBJ1-5; the D is unclear. Per germline, CDR1 MGHRA and CDR2 YSYEKL. V gave up 0 bases and J gave up 4 bases, with 16 bases separating them. The CDR3 totals 17 residues. CDR3 loop: CASSQDPGTIGNQPQHF. As DNA, the CDR3 is TGCGCCAGCAGCCAAGACCCTGGAACCATTGGGAATCAGCCCCAGCATTTT.

Note on this clonotype: In this CDR3 the conserved last residue, phenylalanine or tryptophan, is missing, so a read error is likely. The V and J genes are TRBV6-1 and TRBJ2-7, with D perhaps matching TRBD2 (6 bases). This CDR3 contains 15 residues. Germline values: CDR1 MNHNS, CDR2 SASEGT. V lost 8 bases to trimming and J lost 4 bases, with 21 bases between them. The CDR3 DNA reads TGTGCCAGCGGCCGCGGCTCCACGGGGGAGTACGAGCAGTACCTC. Its protein product is CASGRGSTGEYEQYL.

This clonotype came up many times. The chain is built from TRBV12-3 or TRBV12-4 and TRBJ2-2; D is tentatively TRBD1 or TRBD2 (5 bases each). This CDR3 contains 14 residues. Trimming took off 5 bases at V and 4 bases at J, with 11 bases between the two ends. CDR3 DNA: TGTGCCAGCAGTCCGGGACCACCCACCGGGGAGCTGTTTTTT. Translating gives CASSPGPPTGELFF.

This clonotype occurred many times. The chain is built from TRBV4-2 and TRBJ2-1; 13 bases fit TRBD2. Germline CDR1 is LGHNA and CDR2 is YNFKEQ. The CDR3 is made up of 16 amino acids. J was trimmed by 6 bases and V by 1 base; bases with no gene match: 3. Here the CDR3 DNA reads TGTGCCAGCAGCCAAGTAGGACTAGCGGGAGTCAATGAGCAGTTCTTC. Its protein product is CASSQVGLAGVNEQFF.

This chain links TRBV7-2 with TRBJ2-7; possible D gene TRBD1, 6 bases. Trimming took off 4 bases at V and 3 bases at J, with 10 bases between the two ends. The CDR3 spans 13 residues. CDR1 is SGHTA and CDR2 is FQGNSA in the germline V gene. CDR3 loop: CASSSRTVYEQYF. The CDR3 bases are TGTGCCAGCAGCTCACGGACAGTCTACGAGCAGTACTTC.

CDR3 sequence (DNA): TGTGCCAGCAGCGGAGGGGGCGGCTACGAGCAGTACTTC. As protein: CASSGGGGYEQYF. The chain is built from TRBV7-9 and TRBJ2-7; a possible D gene is TRBD1 (7 bases). The germline V gene encodes CDR1 SEHNR and CDR2 FQNEAQ (reference sequence). The CDR3 runs 13 residues. V lost 5 bases and J 3 bases, leaving 11 bases between the germline ends.

There are many counts of this clonotype. The chain links TRBV6-2 or TRBV6-3 to TRBJ2-7, with 10 bases identical to TRBD2. CDR1 and CDR2 (germline): MNHEY, SVGEGT. V was pared by 4 bases and J by 3 bases, with 12 bases of the junction left unmatched. The CDR3 has 17 residues. The CDR3 nucleotides read TGTGCCAGCAGTTTAGGACTAGCGGAAGCGAATTACTACGAGCAGTACTTC. Its protein product is CASSLGLAEANYYEQYF.

Concerning this clonotype: One junction end disagrees with the germline gene, perhaps due to a read error. This chain links TRBV6-6 with TRBJ2-7; D possibly corresponds to TRBD1 (6 bases). CDR1 is MNHNY and CDR2 is SVGAGI in the germline V gene (reference sequence). This CDR3 is built from 14 residues. The CDR3 loop is CASSYVGASYGQYF. CDR3 DNA sequence: TGCGCCAGCAGTTACGTGGGGGCCTCCTACGGGCAGTACTTC.

The genes are TRBV19 and TRBJ1-1, with D possibly being TRBD1 (6 bases). The germline gives CDR1 LNHDA, CDR2 SQIVND (reference sequence). The V gene lost 7 bases and the J gene lost 2 bases, with 14 bases spanning the gap. This CDR3 has 14 amino acids. CDR3 in amino acids: CASTQGQLNTEAFF. In DNA form, the CDR3 reads TGTGCCAGTACCCAAGGACAGCTAAACACTGAAGCTTTCTTT.

Notes on this clonotype: A junction end diverges from the germline sequence, so it may reflect a read error. The CDR3: CASGWDNERFF. The CDR3 DNA reads as TGTGCCAGCGGTTGGGACAATGAGCGGTTCTTC. The J gene is TRBJ2-1, the V gene TRBV6-5; possible D gene TRBD1, 6 bases. Germline CDR1 is MNHEY and CDR2 is SVGAGI. The CDR3 is 11 amino acids.

As to this clonotype: Because it lacks the conserved phenylalanine or tryptophan at the end, this CDR3 is likely a read error. The genes are TRBV6-5 and TRBJ2-7; 10 nucleotides match TRBD1. Germline V gene lookup returns CDR1 MNHEY and CDR2 SVGAGI. The CDR3 sequence is 13 residues long. The ends lost 6 bases at V and 3 bases at J; junction bases unmatched: 2. DNA for the CDR3: TGTGCCAGCAGCCGGGACAGGGGCTACGAGCAGTACTTG. It yields the protein CASSRDRGYEQYL.

Concerning this clonotype: The conserved phenylalanine or tryptophan normally closing the CDR3 is absent here, so this likely arose from a read error. This chain connects TRBV28 to TRBJ2-7; TRBD2 matches 15 bases. With V trimmed by 3 bases and J by 0 bases, 9 bases remained unmatched. Germline V gene sequence: CDR1 MDHEN, CDR2 SYDVKM. This CDR3 contains 19 residues. The CDR3, as DNA: TGTGCCAGCAGTTTTTTCGGACTAGCGGGAGGGCGAATCTCCTACGAGCAGTACTTA. This translates into CASSFFGLAGGRISYEQYL.

Details on this clonotype: A much larger clone differs by one base, so this may be a read error. This chain joins TRBV4-1 and TRBJ2-7; tentatively, D is TRBD2 (5 bases). The germline V gene has CDR1 MGHRA and CDR2 YSYEKL. The CDR3 contains 15 residues. Between the trimmed V and J ends, which lost 7 bases and 7 bases, there was a span of 23 bases. The CDR3 loop reads CASTSNLGPPGEQYF. The CDR3 coding sequence is TGCGCCAGCACTTCTAACCTTGGGCCCCCGGGAGAGCAGTACTTC.

Notes on this clonotype: At one boundary the junction diverges from the germline segment, which might be a read error. The chain links TRBV11-2 to TRBJ2-3; the D gene is possibly TRBD2 (5 bases). The CDR3 is made up of 14 amino acids. In germline, CDR1 is SGHAT, CDR2 FQNNGV. DNA for the CDR3: TGTGTCAGCCGGGCAGCGGAAAGCACAGATATGCAGTATTTT. As protein: CVSRAAESTDMQYF.

Details on this clonotype: A read error is possible here, since a much larger clone lies one base away. The chain is built from TRBV12-3 or TRBV12-4 and TRBJ2-4, with unresolved D. V lost 6 bases, J lost 7 bases, and 19 bases lay in between. CDR3 length equals 15 residues. This CDR3 reads CASSRPRRLGNIQYF. CDR3 bases: TGTGCCAGCAGCCGCCCCCGGCGTTTGGGGAACATTCAGTACTTC.